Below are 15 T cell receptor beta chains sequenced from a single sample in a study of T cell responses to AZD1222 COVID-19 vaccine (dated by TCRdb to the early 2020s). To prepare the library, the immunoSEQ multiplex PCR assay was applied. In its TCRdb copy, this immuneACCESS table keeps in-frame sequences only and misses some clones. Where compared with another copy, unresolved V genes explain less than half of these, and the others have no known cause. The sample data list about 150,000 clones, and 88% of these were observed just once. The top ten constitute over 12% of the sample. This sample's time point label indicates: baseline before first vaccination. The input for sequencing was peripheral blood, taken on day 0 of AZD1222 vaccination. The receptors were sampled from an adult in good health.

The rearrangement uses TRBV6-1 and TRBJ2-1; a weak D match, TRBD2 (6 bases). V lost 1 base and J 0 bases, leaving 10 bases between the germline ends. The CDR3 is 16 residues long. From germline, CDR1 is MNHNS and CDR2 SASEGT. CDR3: CASSEVAGSSYNEQFF. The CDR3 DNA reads TGTGCCAGCAGTGAAGTAGCCGGGAGCTCCTACAATGAGCAGTTCTTC.

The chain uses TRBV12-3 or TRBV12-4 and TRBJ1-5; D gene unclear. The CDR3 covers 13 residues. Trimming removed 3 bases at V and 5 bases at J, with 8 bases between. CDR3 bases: TGTGCCAGCAGTTTCGGGCTGCATCAGCCCCAGCATTTT. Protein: CASSFGLHQPQHF.

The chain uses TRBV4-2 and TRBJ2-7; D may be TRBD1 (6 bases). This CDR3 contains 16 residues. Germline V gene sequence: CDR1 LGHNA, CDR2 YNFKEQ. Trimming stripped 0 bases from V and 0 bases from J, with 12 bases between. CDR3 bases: TGTGCCAGCAGCCAAGAAGGGACACATAACTCCTACGAGCAGTACTTC. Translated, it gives CASSQEGTHNSYEQYF.

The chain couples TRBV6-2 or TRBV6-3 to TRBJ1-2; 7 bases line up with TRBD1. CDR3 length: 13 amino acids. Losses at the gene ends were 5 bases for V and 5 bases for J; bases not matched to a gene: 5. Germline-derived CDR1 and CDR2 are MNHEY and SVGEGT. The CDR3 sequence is CASSRDSQYGYTF. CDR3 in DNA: TGTGCCAGCAGTCGGGACAGCCAGTATGGCTACACCTTC.

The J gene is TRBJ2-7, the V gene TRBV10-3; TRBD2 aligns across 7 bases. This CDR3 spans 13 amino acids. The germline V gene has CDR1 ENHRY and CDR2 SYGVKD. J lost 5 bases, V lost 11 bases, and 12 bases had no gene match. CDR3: CAARSGVMNEQYF. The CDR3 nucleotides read TGTGCCGCCCGGAGCGGGGTGATGAACGAGCAGTACTTC.

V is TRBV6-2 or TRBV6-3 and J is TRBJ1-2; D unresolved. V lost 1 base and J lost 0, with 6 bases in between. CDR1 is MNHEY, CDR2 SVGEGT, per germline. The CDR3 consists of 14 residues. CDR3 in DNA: TGTGCCAGCAGTTACTTAACAGCTAACTATGGCTACACCTTC. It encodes CASSYLTANYGYTF.

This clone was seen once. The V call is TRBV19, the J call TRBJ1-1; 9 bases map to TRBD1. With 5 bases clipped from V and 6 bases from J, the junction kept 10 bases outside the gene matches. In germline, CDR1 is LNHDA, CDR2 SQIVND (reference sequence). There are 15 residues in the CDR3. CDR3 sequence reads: CASSGWDRVNAEAFF. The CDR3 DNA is TGTGCCAGTAGTGGGTGGGACAGGGTTAACGCTGAAGCTTTCTTT.

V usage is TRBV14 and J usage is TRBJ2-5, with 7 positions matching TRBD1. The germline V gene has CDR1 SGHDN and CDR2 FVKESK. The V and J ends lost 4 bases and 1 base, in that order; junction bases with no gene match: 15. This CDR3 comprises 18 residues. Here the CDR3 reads CASSRTPRDSLIQETQYF. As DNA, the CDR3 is TGTGCCAGCAGCCGAACTCCTCGGGACAGCCTGATCCAAGAGACCCAGTACTTC.

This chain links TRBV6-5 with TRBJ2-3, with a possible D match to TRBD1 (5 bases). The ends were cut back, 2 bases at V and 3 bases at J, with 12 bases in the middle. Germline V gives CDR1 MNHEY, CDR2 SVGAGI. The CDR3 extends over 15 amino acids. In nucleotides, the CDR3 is TGTGCCAGCAGTTACCAGGGTCTAGGAACAGATACGCAGTATTTT. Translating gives CASSYQGLGTDTQYF.

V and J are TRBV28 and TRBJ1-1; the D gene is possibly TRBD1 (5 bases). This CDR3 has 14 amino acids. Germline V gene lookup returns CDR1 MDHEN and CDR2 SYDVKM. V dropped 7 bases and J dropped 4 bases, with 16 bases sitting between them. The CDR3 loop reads CASTIGGGGTEAFF. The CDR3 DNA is TGTGCCAGCACGATCGGGGGAGGTGGCACTGAAGCTTTCTTT.

The CDR3, as DNA: TGTGCCAGCAGCAGACTGGGTACGACTGAAGCTTTCTTT. Protein: CASSRLGTTEAFF. The V and J genes are TRBV9 and TRBJ1-1; D remains unclear. Germline V gene sequence: CDR1 SGDLS, CDR2 YYNGEE. The CDR3 extends over 13 amino acids. V was clipped by 4 bases and J by 5 bases, with 12 bases between them.

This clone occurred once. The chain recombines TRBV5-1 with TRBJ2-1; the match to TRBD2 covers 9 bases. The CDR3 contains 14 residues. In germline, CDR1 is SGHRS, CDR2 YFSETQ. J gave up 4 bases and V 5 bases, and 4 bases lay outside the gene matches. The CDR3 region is CASRVSGGYNEQFF. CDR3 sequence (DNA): TGCGCCAGCAGGGTTAGCGGGGGATACAATGAGCAGTTCTTC.

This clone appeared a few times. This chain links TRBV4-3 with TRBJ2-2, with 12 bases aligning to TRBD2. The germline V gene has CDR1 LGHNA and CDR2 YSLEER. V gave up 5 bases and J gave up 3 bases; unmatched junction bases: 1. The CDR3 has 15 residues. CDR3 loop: CASSWTSGDTGELFF. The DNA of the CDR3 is TGCGCCAGCAGCTGGACTAGCGGGGACACCGGGGAGCTGTTTTTT.

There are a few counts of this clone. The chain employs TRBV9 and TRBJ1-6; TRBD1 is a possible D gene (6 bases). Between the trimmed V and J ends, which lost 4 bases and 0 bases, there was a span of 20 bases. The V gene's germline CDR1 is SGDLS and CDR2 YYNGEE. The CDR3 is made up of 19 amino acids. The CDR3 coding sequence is TGTGCCAGCAGCTCAAACCGTGGGGGACAAAGCTCCTATAATTCACCCCTCCACTTT. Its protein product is CASSSNRGGQSSYNSPLHF.

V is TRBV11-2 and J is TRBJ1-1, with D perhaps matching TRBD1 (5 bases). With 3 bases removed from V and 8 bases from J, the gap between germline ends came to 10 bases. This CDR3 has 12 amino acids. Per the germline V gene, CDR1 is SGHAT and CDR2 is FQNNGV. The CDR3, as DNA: TGTGCCAGCAGCTTGGGGCGGGGGGAAGCTTTCTTT. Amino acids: CASSLGRGEAFF.